The 5 T cell receptor beta chains below come from one sample, sequenced in a study of cytomegalovirus exposure and HLA in healthy donors. This PCR relied on a set of 60 Vbeta primers and 13 Jbeta primers. Some clones are missing from TCRdb's copy, which holds only in-frame ones; the method was immunoSEQ multiplex PCR. This table holds about 190,000 clones, roughly 77% found once. The sequenced material came from PBMCs. The receptors were sampled from a man aged 30 to 39 in good health and CMV-seropositive.

The CDR3 nucleotides are TGCAGCGCGGTGGCCCGGGGGGGGTTCACCGACGAGCAGTACTTC. Its translation: CSAVARGGFTDEQYF. This chain connects TRBV29-1 to TRBJ2-7, with TRBD2 matching over 8 bases. There are 15 residues in the CDR3. Unmatched junction bases numbered 16, after V lost 7 bases and J lost 5 bases. Germline CDR1 SQVTM, CDR2 ANQGSEA.

The chain has TRBV30 and TRBJ1-1, with D possibly matching TRBD1 (5 bases). V lost 3 bases and J 7 bases, leaving 9 bases between the germline ends. The germline CDR1 and CDR2 sequences are GTSNPN and SVGIG (reference sequence). This CDR3 comprises 11 residues. The CDR3 nucleotides are TGTGCCTGGAGCGGGGGTATTGAAGCTTTCTTT. Translated, it gives CAWSGGIEAFF.

This sequence joins TRBV10-3 and TRBJ1-3, with D hard to call. Trimming removed 3 bases at V and 4 bases at J, with 10 bases between. The CDR3 is 14 residues long. Germline CDR1 ENHRY, CDR2 SYGVKD. CDR3 bases: TGTGCCATCAGTGAAGGGAGGCTCGGAAACACCATATATTTT. It specifies CAISEGRLGNTIYF.

On this clone itself: This specimen includes other DNA sequences encoding the same CDR3. The J gene is TRBJ2-7, the V gene TRBV28; possible D gene TRBD1, 5 bases. Germline-derived CDR1 and CDR2 are MDHEN and SYDVKM. This CDR3 is built from 12 residues. Between the trimmed V and J ends, which lost 6 bases and 4 bases, there was a span of 10 bases. In DNA, the CDR3 is TGTGCCAGCAGCCCCGACAGTTACGAGCAGTACTTC. This codes for CASSPDSYEQYF.

The rearrangement links TRBV7-2 to TRBJ1-1, with D hard to call. CDR1 and CDR2 from the germline V gene are SGHTA and FQGNSA. V dropped 5 bases and J dropped 4 bases, with 11 bases sitting between them. CDR3 length equals 13 residues. The DNA of the CDR3 is TGTGCCAGCAGCCCCTCCTGGGCCACTGAAGCTTTCTTT. Its translation is CASSPSWATEAFF.